This T cell receptor beta chain was observed in a study of response to subunit inactivated influenza vaccine. With 0 bases removed from V and 4 bases from J, the gap between germline ends came to 10 bases. In germline, CDR1 is SGHVS, CDR2 FNYEAQ. The CDR3 length is 14 residues. From the RT-PCR reads, TCRdb called clonotypes with MiXCR, one entry per CDR3 protein. The data show 180,000 or so distinct CDR3 sequences, 12% seen once. These data also formed part of another study, on T cells expressing NK-cell markers. That study reports: It was by 5'RACE template switching with UMIs that TCR beta cDNA was made. Restricting sorting to alpha-beta TCR T cells was achieved in several experiments by an anti-gamma-delta TCR antibody. In a handful of donors, dominant CD3+CD56+NKG2C+ clones formed roughly 1.0-7.5% of CD8+ cells. In a handful of donors, these clonotypes also led the CD3+CD56-NKG2C+ fraction. Expanded NKG2C+ T cell clones were not confirmed as HCMV-specific.

The sequencing used CD8+ T cells sorted from PBMCs, collected about 12 days after vaccination. The V call is TRBV7-6, the J call TRBJ2-7; no definite D call. This receptor was identified in a man aged 50 to 59 who received an inactivated influenza vaccine. CDR3 sequence reads: CASSLAQSGYEQYF. The CDR3 DNA is TGTGCCAGCAGCTTAGCACAGTCCGGGTACGAGCAGTACTTC.